One sample yielded the 13 T cell receptor beta chains listed below, sequenced in a study of Graves' ophthalmopathy and Graves' hyperthyroidism. For repertoire sequencing, the TCR beta CDR3 regions were amplified from RNA transcripts. First-round RT-PCR with HTBI primers preceded a second-round multiplex PCR. TCRdb itself ran the multiplex PCR reads through MiXCR, one entry per CDR3 protein. The data contain 400,000 or so distinct CDR3 sequences, 17% of them singletons. Sequencing input: peripheral blood. The receptor source for this set is an adult woman with stable Graves' hyperthyroidism.

This clonotype was seen a few times. The V gene is TRBV4-3, the J gene TRBJ2-7; no clear D. Germline CDR1 LGHNA, CDR2 YSLEER. The CDR3 contains 14 residues. V lost 1 base to trimming and J lost 2 bases, with 9 bases between them. CDR3 sequence reads: CASSQGLPPYEQYF. As DNA, the CDR3 is TGCGCCAGCAGCCAAGGTCTCCCCCCCTACGAGCAGTACTTC.

This clonotype was counted at least ten times. J is TRBJ1-1 and V is TRBV12-5, with D uncertain. CDR1 LGHNT and CDR2 FRNRAP come from the germline V gene. This CDR3 has 13 residues. The germline V and J ends were trimmed by 5 bases and 1 base, with 8 bases remaining between them. The CDR3 DNA reads TGTGCTAGTGGTCCCGACTGGAACACTGAAGCTTTCTTT. Its translation: CASGPDWNTEAFF.

This clonotype has just a few counts. It may be a read error: a sequence one base away is much more abundant. This sequence joins TRBV19 and TRBJ2-5, with 11 bases aligning to TRBD2. This CDR3 has 16 amino acids. Germline CDR1 and CDR2: LNHDA and SQIVND (reference sequence). The CDR3: CASSIPGTSGQGTQYF. In DNA form, the CDR3 reads TGTGCCAGTAGTATTCCAGGGACTAGCGGACAAGGGACCCAGTACTTC.

The count of this clonotype is one. The chain links TRBV20-1 to TRBJ1-3; D is ambiguous. With 3 bases removed from V and 4 bases from J, the gap between germline ends came to 13 bases. The CDR3 covers 14 residues. Germline V gene data show CDR1 as DFQATT and CDR2 as SNEGSKA (reference sequence). The CDR3 sequence is CSASRQADGNTIYF. The CDR3 bases are TGCAGTGCTAGTCGGCAGGCGGACGGAAACACCATATATTTT.

This clonotype was counted only a few times. The rearrangement joins TRBV5-1 to TRBJ2-1; the D gene is possibly TRBD2 (6 bases). V gave up 1 base and J gave up 4 bases, with 9 bases separating them. Germline V CDR1 and CDR2: SGHRS, YFSETQ. This CDR3 spans 14 amino acids. The CDR3: CASSLLGTYNEQFF. Here the CDR3 DNA reads TGCGCCAGCAGCTTGCTAGGGACTTACAATGAGCAGTTCTTC.

At least ten counts were recorded for this clonotype. This sequence joins TRBV6-5 and TRBJ1-3, with no clear D. The ends were cut back, 4 bases at V and 1 base at J, with 8 bases in the middle. CDR3 length: 14 amino acids. Germline CDR1 MNHEY, CDR2 SVGAGI. CDR3 region: CASSSTGSGNTIYF. The CDR3 nucleotides read TGTGCCAGCAGTTCTACGGGGTCTGGAAACACCATATATTTT.

This clonotype was detected many times. The chain's CDR3 is CASSLRRRDQPQHF. The CDR3 DNA follows: TGTGCCAGCAGTTTAAGAAGGCGCGATCAGCCCCAGCATTTT. The J gene is TRBJ1-5, the V gene TRBV28, with D hard to call. Deletions cut 2 bases from V and 5 bases from J, with 10 bases between. The CDR3 length is 14 residues. Germline CDR1 reads MDHEN; CDR2 reads SYDVKM.

This clonotype came up many times. The chain couples TRBV27 to TRBJ2-7; D is ambiguous. Per germline, CDR1 MNHEY and CDR2 SMNVEV (reference sequence). The V and J ends lost 7 bases and 0 bases respectively, with 4 bases between them. The CDR3 runs to 11 residues. The CDR3 nucleotides are TGTGCCAGCACCTACTCCTACGAGCAGTACTTC. It yields the protein CASTYSYEQYF.

Regarding this clonotype: Sequence at one end of the junction differs from germline and may be a read error. This sequence joins TRBV2 and TRBJ2-6, with 9 bases identical to TRBD1. The CDR3 length is 16 residues. The germline V gene has CDR1 SNHLY and CDR2 FYNNEI. The CDR3 DNA follows: TGTGCCAGCAGTCCGGGACAGGGCTCTTGGGCCAACGTCCTGACTTTC. Amino acids: CASSPGQGSWANVLTF.

This clonotype was seen ten or more times. The junction does not match germline at one end; this may be a read error. The chain has TRBV5-1 and TRBJ2-7; possibly TRBD1 or TRBD2 for D (5 bases each). The CDR3 runs to 15 residues. Germline CDR1 is SGHRS and CDR2 is YFSETQ. This CDR3 is CASSVTGAYSYEQYF. CDR3 in DNA: TGTGCCAGCAGTGTAACCGGGGCTTACTCCTACGAGCAGTACTTC. The variable domain in full, completed from reference TRBV5-1 and TRBJ2-7, reads KAGVTQTPRYLIKTRGQQVTLSCSPISGHRSVSWYQQTPGQGLQFLFEYFSETQRNKGNFPGRFSGRQFSNSRSEMNVSTLELGDSALYLCASSVTGAYSYEQYFGPGTRLTVT.

Many counts were recorded for this clonotype. The chain joins TRBV29-1 to TRBJ1-1; D is unresolved. Germline CDR1 SQVTM, CDR2 ANQGSEA. Trimming shortened V by 8 bases and J by 0 bases, and 13 bases separated the two germline ends. CDR3 length: 13 amino acids. The CDR3 nucleotides are TGCAGCTGTAGGATAAAGATGAACACTGAAGCTTTCTTT. This sequence encodes CSCRIKMNTEAFF.

This clonotype was counted at least ten times. A read error may account for a junction end that differs from germline. The V gene is TRBV5-1, the J gene TRBJ2-2; D ambiguous. Germline V CDR1 and CDR2: SGHRS, YFSETQ. The CDR3 sequence is 19 residues long. The CDR3 loop reads CASSQAVWALWANAGELFF. The CDR3 coding sequence is TGCGCCAGCAGCCAAGCTGTGTGGGCCCTTTGGGCGAACGCCGGGGAGCTGTTTTTT.

CDR3 residues: CASSFQTLLNTEAFF. The CDR3 DNA reads TGTGCCAGCAGCTTTCAGACCCTACTGAACACTGAAGCTTTCTTT. This chain connects TRBV7-2 to TRBJ1-1; D ambiguous. Trimming stripped 3 bases from V and 0 bases from J, with 11 bases between. This CDR3 comprises 15 residues. CDR1 is SGHTA and CDR2 is FQGNSA in the germline V gene. Full variable domain (rest looked up from reference TRBV7-2 and TRBJ1-1): GAGVSQSPSNKVTEKGKDVELRCDPISGHTALYWYRQSLGQGLEFLIYFQGNSAPDKSGLPSDRFSAERTGGSVSTLTIQRTQQEDSAVYLCASSFQTLLNTEAFFGQGTRLTVV.